The clone carrying this T cell receptor (beta chain) was seen ten or more times. These data belong to a study of T cells in Graves' hyperthyroidism and ophthalmopathy. V lost 5 bases and J lost 2, with 13 bases in between. The CDR3 totals 15 residues. CDR1 is KGHSH, CDR2 LQKENI, per germline. RNA transcripts were the template for amplifying TCR beta CDR3 regions. TCR CDR3 regions were first amplified by RT-PCR with HTBI primers. TCRdb reanalysed the multiplex PCR reads using MiXCR and keeps one entry per CDR3 protein. This repertoire shows 300,000 to 400,000 distinct CDR3 sequences, less than 15% found once; its top ten account for around a tenth. The PBMCs were sourced from fresh peripheral blood (about 9.6 ml).

The chain is built from TRBV18 and TRBJ1-3; no definite D call. The TCR sequence derives from a woman aged 18 to 35 with Graves' hyperthyroidism. Sequenced: blood. The CDR3 DNA sequence: TGTGCCAGCTCAAACGACGGAGGAGCTGGAAACACCATATATTTT. This translates into CASSNDGGAGNTIYF.